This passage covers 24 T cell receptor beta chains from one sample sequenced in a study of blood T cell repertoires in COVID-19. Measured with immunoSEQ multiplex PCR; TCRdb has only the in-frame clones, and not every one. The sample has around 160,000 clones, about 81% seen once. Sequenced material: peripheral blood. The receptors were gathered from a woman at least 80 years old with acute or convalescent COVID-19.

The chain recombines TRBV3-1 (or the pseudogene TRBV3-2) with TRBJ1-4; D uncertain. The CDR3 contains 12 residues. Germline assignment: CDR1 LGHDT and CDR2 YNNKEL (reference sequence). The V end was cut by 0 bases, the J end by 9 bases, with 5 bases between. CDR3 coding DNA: TGTGCCAGCAGCCAAGATTCTAAAAAACTGTTTTTT. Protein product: CASSQDSKKLFF.

In nucleotides, the CDR3 is TGTGCCAGCAGTTACCCCTCGGTGGGAGGGACCACCGAGCAGTTCTTC. It specifies CASSYPSVGGTTEQFF. The chain joins TRBV6-6 to TRBJ2-1; TRBD2 agrees at 7 bases. This CDR3 has 16 residues. Unmatched junction bases numbered 14, after V lost 2 bases and J lost 10 bases. The V gene's germline CDR1 is MNHNY and CDR2 SVGAGI (reference sequence).

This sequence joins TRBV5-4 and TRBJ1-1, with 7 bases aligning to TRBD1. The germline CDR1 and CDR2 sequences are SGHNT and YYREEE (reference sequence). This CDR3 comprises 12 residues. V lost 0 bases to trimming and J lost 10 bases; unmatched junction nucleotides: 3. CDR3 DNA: TGTGCCAGCAGCTTGGGGGACAGAGGAGCTTTCTTT. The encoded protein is CASSLGDRGAFF.

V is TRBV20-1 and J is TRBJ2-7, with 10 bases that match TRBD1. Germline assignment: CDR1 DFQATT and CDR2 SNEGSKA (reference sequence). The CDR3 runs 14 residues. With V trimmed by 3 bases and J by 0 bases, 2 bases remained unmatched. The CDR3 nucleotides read TGCAGTGCTAGTGGGACAGGGGCCTCCTACGAGCAGTACTTC. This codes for CSASGTGASYEQYF.

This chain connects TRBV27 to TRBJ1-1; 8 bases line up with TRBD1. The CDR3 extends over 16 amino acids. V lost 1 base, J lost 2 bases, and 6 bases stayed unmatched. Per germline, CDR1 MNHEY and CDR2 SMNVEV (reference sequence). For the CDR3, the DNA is TGTGCCAGCAGTTTATTGGCAGGGGGCGGCAACACTGAAGCTTTCTTT. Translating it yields CASSLLAGGGNTEAFF.

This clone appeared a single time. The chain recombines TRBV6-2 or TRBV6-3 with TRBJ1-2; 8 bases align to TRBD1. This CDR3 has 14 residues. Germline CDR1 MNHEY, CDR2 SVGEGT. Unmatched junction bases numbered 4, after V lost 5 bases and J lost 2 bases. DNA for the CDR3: TGTGCCAGCAGTGAGAGGACAGGGAACTATGGCTACACCTTC. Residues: CASSERTGNYGYTF.

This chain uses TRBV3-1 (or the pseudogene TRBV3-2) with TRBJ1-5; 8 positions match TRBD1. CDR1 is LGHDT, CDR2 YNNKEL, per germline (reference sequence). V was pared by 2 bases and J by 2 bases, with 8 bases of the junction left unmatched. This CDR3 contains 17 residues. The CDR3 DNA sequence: TGTGCCAGCAGCCAACGGACAGGGCGGGCAGGCAATCAGCCCCAGCATTTT. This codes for CASSQRTGRAGNQPQHF.

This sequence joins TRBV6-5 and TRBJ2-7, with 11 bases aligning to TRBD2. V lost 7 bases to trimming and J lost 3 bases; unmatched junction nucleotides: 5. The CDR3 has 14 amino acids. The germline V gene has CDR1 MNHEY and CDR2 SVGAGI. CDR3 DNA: TGTGCCAGCAATCTAGCGGGAGGCGGCTACGAGCAGTACTTC. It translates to CASNLAGGGYEQYF.

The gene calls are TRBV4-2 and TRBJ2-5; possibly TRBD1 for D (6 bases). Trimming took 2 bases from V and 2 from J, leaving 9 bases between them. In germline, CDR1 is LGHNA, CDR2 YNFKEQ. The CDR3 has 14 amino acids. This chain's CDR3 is CASSQLQGQETQYF. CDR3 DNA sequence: TGTGCCAGCAGCCAATTGCAGGGGCAAGAGACCCAGTACTTC.

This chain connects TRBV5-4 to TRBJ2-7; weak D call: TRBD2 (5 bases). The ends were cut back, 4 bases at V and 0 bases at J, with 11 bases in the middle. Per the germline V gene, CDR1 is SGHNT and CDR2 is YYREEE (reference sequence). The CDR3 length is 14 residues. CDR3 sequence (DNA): TGTGCCAGCAGCATAGGACTCTACTCCTACGAGCAGTACTTC. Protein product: CASSIGLYSYEQYF.

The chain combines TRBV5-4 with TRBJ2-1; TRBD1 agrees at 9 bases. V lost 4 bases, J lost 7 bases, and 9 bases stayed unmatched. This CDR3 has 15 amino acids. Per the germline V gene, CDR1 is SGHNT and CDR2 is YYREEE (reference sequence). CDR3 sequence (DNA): TGTGCCAGCAGCCGAACAGGGGGCTGGGGGAATGAGCAGTTCTTC. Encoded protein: CASSRTGGWGNEQFF. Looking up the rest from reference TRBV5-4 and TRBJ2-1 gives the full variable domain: ETGVTQSPTHLIKTRGQQVTLRCSSQSGHNTVSWYQQALGQGPQFIFQYYREEENGRGNFPPRFSGLQFPNYSSELNVNALELDDSALYLCASSRTGGWGNEQFFGPGTRLTVL.

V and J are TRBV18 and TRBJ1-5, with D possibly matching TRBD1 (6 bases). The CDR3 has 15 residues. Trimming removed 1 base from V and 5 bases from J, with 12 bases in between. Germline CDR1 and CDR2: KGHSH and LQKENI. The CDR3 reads CASSPRTGPDQPQHF. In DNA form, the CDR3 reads TGTGCCAGCTCACCACGAACAGGGCCTGATCAGCCCCAGCATTTT.

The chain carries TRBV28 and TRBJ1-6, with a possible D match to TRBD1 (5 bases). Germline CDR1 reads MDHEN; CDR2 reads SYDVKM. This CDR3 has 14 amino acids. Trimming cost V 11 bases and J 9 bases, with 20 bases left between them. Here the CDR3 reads CAGKRGFGGSPLHF. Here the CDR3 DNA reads TGTGCCGGAAAAAGGGGCTTCGGCGGTTCACCCCTCCACTTT.

The CDR3 DNA reads as TGTGCCAGCAGTTTCGGACAGAACTATGGCTACACCTTC. This sequence encodes CASSFGQNYGYTF. The chain uses TRBV27 and TRBJ1-2, with D perhaps matching TRBD1 (6 bases). V was pared by 3 bases and J by 2 bases, with 7 bases between. This CDR3 contains 13 residues. Germline values: CDR1 MNHEY, CDR2 SMNVEV (reference sequence).

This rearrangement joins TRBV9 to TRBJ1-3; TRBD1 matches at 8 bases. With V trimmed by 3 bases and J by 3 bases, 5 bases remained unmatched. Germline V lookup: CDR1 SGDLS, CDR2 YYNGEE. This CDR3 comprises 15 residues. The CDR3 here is CASSERTGYGNTIYF. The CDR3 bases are TGTGCCAGCAGCGAACGGACAGGGTATGGAAACACCATATATTTT.

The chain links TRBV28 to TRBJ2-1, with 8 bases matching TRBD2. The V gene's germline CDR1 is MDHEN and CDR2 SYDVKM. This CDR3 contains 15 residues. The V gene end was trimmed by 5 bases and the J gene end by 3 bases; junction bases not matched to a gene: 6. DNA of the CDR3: TGTGCCAGCAGTCGTACCGGGACTAGCTACAATGAGCAGTTCTTC. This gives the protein CASSRTGTSYNEQFF.

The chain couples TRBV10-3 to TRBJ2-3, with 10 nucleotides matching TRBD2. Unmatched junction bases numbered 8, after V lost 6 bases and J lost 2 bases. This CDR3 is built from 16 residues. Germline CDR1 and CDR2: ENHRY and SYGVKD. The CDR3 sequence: CAIRRERGGYTDTQYF. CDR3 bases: TGTGCCATCAGAAGGGAGCGGGGGGGATACACAGATACGCAGTATTTT.

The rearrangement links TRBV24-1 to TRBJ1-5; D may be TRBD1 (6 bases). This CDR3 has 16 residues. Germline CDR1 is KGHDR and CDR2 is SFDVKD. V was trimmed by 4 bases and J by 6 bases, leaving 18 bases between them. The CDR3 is CATSDTRRGDTQPQHF. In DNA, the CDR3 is TGTGCCACCAGTGACACACGGCGGGGGGACACTCAGCCCCAGCATTTT.

The CDR3 loop reads CASSLRQGAAGNTIYF. The CDR3 bases are TGTGCCAGCAGCCTCAGACAGGGGGCGGCTGGAAACACCATATATTTT. J is TRBJ1-3 and V is TRBV7-6, with 10 bases that match TRBD1. This CDR3 has 16 amino acids. CDR1 is SGHVS, CDR2 FNYEAQ, per germline. J was trimmed by 2 bases and V by 5 bases; bases with no gene match: 6.

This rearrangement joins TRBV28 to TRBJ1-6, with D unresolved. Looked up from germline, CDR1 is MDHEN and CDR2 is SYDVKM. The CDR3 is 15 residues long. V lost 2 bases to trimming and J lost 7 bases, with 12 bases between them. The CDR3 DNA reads TGTGCCAGCAGTTTAGTTGGGCAGTCCAATTCACCCCTCCACTTT. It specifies CASSLVGQSNSPLHF.

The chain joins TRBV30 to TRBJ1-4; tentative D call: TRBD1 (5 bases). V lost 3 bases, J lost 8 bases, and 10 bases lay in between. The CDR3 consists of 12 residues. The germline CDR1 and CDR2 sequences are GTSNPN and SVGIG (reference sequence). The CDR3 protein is CAWRGRDEKLFF. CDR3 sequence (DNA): TGTGCCTGGAGGGGGCGCGACGAAAAACTGTTTTTT.

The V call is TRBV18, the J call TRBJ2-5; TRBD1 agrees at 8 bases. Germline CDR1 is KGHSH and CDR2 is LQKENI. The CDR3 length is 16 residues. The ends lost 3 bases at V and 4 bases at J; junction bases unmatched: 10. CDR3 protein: CASSPRTGSKRETQYF. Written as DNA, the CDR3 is TGTGCCAGCTCACCTAGGACAGGGTCGAAGCGAGAGACCCAGTACTTC.

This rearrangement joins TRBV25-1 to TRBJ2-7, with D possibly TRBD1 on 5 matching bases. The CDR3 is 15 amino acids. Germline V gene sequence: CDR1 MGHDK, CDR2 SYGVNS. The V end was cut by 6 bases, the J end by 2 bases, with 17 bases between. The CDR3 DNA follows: TGTGCCAGCAGGAGAACTTTGACAGCCACCTACGAGCAGTACTTC. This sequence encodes CASRRTLTATYEQYF.

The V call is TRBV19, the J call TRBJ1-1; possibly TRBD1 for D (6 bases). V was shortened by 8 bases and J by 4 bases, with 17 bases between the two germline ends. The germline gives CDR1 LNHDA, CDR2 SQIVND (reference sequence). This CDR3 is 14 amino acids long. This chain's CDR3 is CASGRGIGGTEAFF. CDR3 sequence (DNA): TGTGCCAGTGGGAGGGGGATCGGAGGCACTGAAGCTTTCTTT.